The subject of this entry is one T cell receptor (beta chain). No antigen is known for it. The ends were cut back, 0 bases at V and 2 bases at J, with 14 bases in the middle. The germline gives CDR1 SGHVS, CDR2 FQNEAQ. CDR3 length: 17 amino acids. Cultured CD4+ T cells had their DNA profiled by the Oncomine TCR Beta short-read assay. Cultures of CD4+ T cells served as the source for extracting genomic DNA. Each CDR3 protein is one row after TCRdb ran MiXCR on the PCR reads. The table has about 5,900 distinct CDR3 sequences, roughly 51% seen once. These data originate in a study of vaccination and CD4 T cells after COVID-19. On the study more broadly: Convalescent donors: six male, four female; seven Caucasian, two Asian, one multiracial, two Hispanic. Post-vaccination samples were procured at a median of approximately 70 days following dose two (range 14 to 241).

Treatment reported: approximately 10-day PBMC culture with coronavirus spike peptide pools or control peptides (ViraFEST assay). Antigen-specific T cells were expanded with peptide pools by ViraFEST, and TCRs were then sequenced. The sequenced sample was CD4+ T cells from blood, cultured in vitro. The TCR originated in a human donor who had recovered from COVID-19. The chain uses TRBV7-8 and TRBJ1-5, with D possibly being TRBD1 (5 bases). CDR3 in DNA: TGTGCCAGCAGCTTAGCGGGACGGCATTTGGGCAATCAGCCCCAGCATTTT. Its protein is CASSLAGRHLGNQPQHF.